These 24 T cell receptor beta chains were all obtained from the same sample, sequenced in a study of cytomegalovirus exposure and HLA in healthy donors. PCR was performed using 60 Vbeta and 13 Jbeta primers. The table came from immunoSEQ multiplex PCR; TCRdb's copy has only in-frame clones and leaves some out. The sample holds approximately 160,000 clones; roughly 80% are singletons and the top ten take 6% to 7.5%. The source material was PBMCs. These receptors were obtained from a man aged 25 to 40 in good health and CMV-seropositive.

The V and J genes are TRBV5-5 and TRBJ1-2; no clear D gene. CDR3 length: 13 residues. Germline lookup yields CDR1 SGHKS and CDR2 YYEKEE (reference sequence). V dropped 0 bases and J dropped 2 bases, with 5 bases sitting between them. As DNA, the CDR3 is TGTGCCAGCAGCTTGGGGCAGAACTATGGCTACACCTTC. It encodes CASSLGQNYGYTF.

The chain recombines TRBV4-1 with TRBJ1-2, with D possibly matching TRBD1 (6 bases). Trimming took off 2 bases at V and 0 bases at J, with 13 bases between the two ends. There are 16 residues in the CDR3. CDR1 and CDR2 (germline): MGHRA, YSYEKL. The CDR3 spells CASSQRLGTSNYGYTF. CDR3 coding DNA: TGCGCCAGCAGCCAACGACTGGGGACATCTAACTATGGCTACACCTTC.

The V and J genes are TRBV27 and TRBJ2-1, with 7 bases identical to TRBD2. This CDR3 comprises 15 residues. Trimming cost V 0 bases and J 4 bases; bases outside gene matches: 3. Germline CDR1 reads MNHEY; CDR2 reads SMNVEV (reference sequence). The CDR3 loop reads CASSLSTSRYNEQFF. The CDR3 DNA follows: TGTGCCAGCAGTTTATCGACTAGCAGATACAATGAGCAGTTCTTC.

Points on this clone: This CDR3 is also generated by other DNA sequences in the sample. The chain uses TRBV19 and TRBJ2-7, with 9 bases identical to TRBD1. The CDR3 has 13 residues. The J segment lost 3 bases and the V segment lost 5 bases, leaving 2 bases of the junction unmatched. Germline V CDR1 and CDR2: LNHDA, SQIVND (reference sequence). The DNA of the CDR3 is TGTGCCAGTAGTGCGGGACAGGGCTACGAGCAGTACTTC. It yields the protein CASSAGQGYEQYF.

As concerns this clone: One junction end disagrees with the germline gene, perhaps due to a read error. The chain has TRBV7-9 and TRBJ1-2, with 7 bases fitting TRBD1. There are 16 residues in the CDR3. Germline lookup yields CDR1 SEHNR and CDR2 FQNEAQ (reference sequence). The CDR3 region is CSSSPPNGGQSYGYTF. CDR3 nucleotide sequence: TGTTCCAGCAGCCCTCCAAATGGGGGACAGTCCTATGGCTACACCTTC.

Here the CDR3 DNA reads TGTGCCAGCAGCTTAGGGCAGGGGAAACTCACTGAAGCTTTCTTT. Its protein is CASSLGQGKLTEAFF. The chain employs TRBV7-9 and TRBJ1-1, with a tentative D call TRBD1 (6 bases). Trimming removed 1 base from V and 4 bases from J, with 13 bases in between. The CDR3 is made up of 15 amino acids. CDR1 SEHNR and CDR2 FQNEAQ come from the germline V gene (reference sequence).

A few counts support this clone. The chain is built from TRBV27 and TRBJ2-7; 13 nucleotides agree with TRBD2. CDR1 is MNHEY and CDR2 is SMNVEV in the germline V gene (reference sequence). The CDR3 is made up of 13 amino acids. With V trimmed by 7 bases and J by 7 bases, 4 bases remained unmatched. The DNA of the CDR3 is TGTGCCAGCACCCCGGGACTAGCGGGGGAGCAGTACTTC. Amino acids: CASTPGLAGEQYF.

The rearrangement joins TRBV7-2 to TRBJ1-1; tentatively, D is TRBD1 (5 bases). The CDR3 length is 14 residues. Trimming left V 5 bases short and J 3 bases short, with 13 bases between. Germline CDR1 reads SGHTA; CDR2 reads FQGNSA. CDR3: CASSRSRAYTEAFF. DNA for the CDR3: TGTGCCAGCAGCCGGAGCAGGGCCTACACTGAAGCTTTCTTT. The full variable domain, in which reference TRBV7-2 and TRBJ1-1 provide the parts outside the CDR3, is GAGVSQSPSNKVTEKGKDVELRCDPISGHTALYWYRQSLGQGLEFLIYFQGNSAPDKSGLPSDRFSAERTGGSVSTLTIQRTQQEDSAVYLCASSRSRAYTEAFFGQGTRLTVV.

This chain links TRBV6-1 with TRBJ2-7, with D possibly being TRBD2 (5 bases). The CDR3 totals 14 residues. Per germline, CDR1 MNHNS and CDR2 SASEGT. The ends were cut back, 3 bases at V and 4 bases at J, with 13 bases in the middle. CDR3 nucleotides: TGTGCCAGCAGTGATTTCACGGGGAGATACGAGCAGTACTTC. Translation: CASSDFTGRYEQYF.

J is TRBJ2-1 and V is TRBV12-5, with 14 bases fitting TRBD2. From germline, CDR1 is LGHNT and CDR2 FRNRAP. The CDR3 spans 16 residues. Losses at the gene ends were 1 base for V and 9 bases for J; bases not matched to a gene: 5. This chain's CDR3 is CASGLDGLAGGGEQFF. In DNA form, the CDR3 reads TGTGCTAGTGGTTTGGACGGACTAGCGGGGGGAGGTGAGCAGTTCTTC.

The chain recombines TRBV6-5 with TRBJ2-5, with a possible D match to TRBD2 (6 bases). This CDR3 comprises 13 residues. V gave up 3 bases and J gave up 5 bases, with 10 bases separating them. CDR1 is MNHEY, CDR2 SVGAGI, per germline. In DNA form, the CDR3 reads TGTGCCAGCAGTTATAAGGGGAGGGAGACCCAGTACTTC. It specifies CASSYKGRETQYF.

The V and J genes are TRBV5-1 and TRBJ2-7; 7 bases line up with TRBD1. Germline CDR1 and CDR2: SGHRS and YFSETQ. The CDR3 covers 15 residues. Germline trimming cut 4 bases from V and 3 bases from J; bases unmatched to any gene: 10. CDR3 residues: CASSPSRDSGYEQYF. CDR3 DNA: TGCGCCAGCAGCCCCTCGAGGGACAGTGGCTACGAGCAGTACTTC.

J is TRBJ2-7 and V is TRBV11-2; TRBD2 matches 7 bases. The ends lost 4 bases at V and 4 bases at J; junction bases unmatched: 10. Germline-derived CDR1 and CDR2 are SGHAT and FQNNGV. The length of the CDR3 is 15 residues. CDR3 amino acids: CASSYRALAQYEQYF. In DNA, the CDR3 is TGTGCCAGCAGCTATCGGGCACTAGCGCAATACGAGCAGTACTTC.

The rearrangement joins TRBV15 to TRBJ2-5; TRBD1 matches 7 bases. Germline-derived CDR1 and CDR2 are LNHNV and YYDKDF (reference sequence). This CDR3 has 13 residues. J gave up 7 bases and V 5 bases, and 7 bases lay outside the gene matches. The CDR3 sequence is CATSGGQSTTQYF. CDR3 sequence (DNA): TGTGCCACCAGCGGGGGACAGTCAACGACCCAGTACTTC.

J is TRBJ1-1 and V is TRBV11-3; D is undetermined. Trimming removed 2 bases at V and 4 bases at J, with 17 bases between. This CDR3 has 16 amino acids. Germline-derived CDR1 and CDR2 are SGHNT and YENEEA. This CDR3 is CASSLFTGREVTEAFF. CDR3 sequence (DNA): TGTGCCAGCAGCTTATTTACGGGAAGGGAGGTCACTGAAGCTTTCTTT.

CDR3 sequence: CASSPPGTSGAYEQYF. The CDR3 DNA is TGTGCCAGCAGCCCCCCCGGGACTAGCGGGGCCTACGAGCAGTACTTC. The chain uses TRBV7-2 and TRBJ2-7; TRBD2 aligns across 13 bases. Trimming cost V 5 bases and J 2 bases; bases outside gene matches: 6. The CDR3 totals 16 residues. CDR1 SGHTA and CDR2 FQGNSA come from the germline V gene.

The table lists this clone with a few counts. V gene TRBV5-8 combines with J gene TRBJ2-7, with 8 bases fitting TRBD2. J gave up 4 bases and V 6 bases, and 3 bases lay outside the gene matches. The CDR3 length is 12 residues. Germline CDR1 reads SGHTS; CDR2 reads YDEGEE. The CDR3 region is CASISGGYEQYF. In DNA, the CDR3 is TGTGCCAGCATCAGCGGGGGATACGAGCAGTACTTC.

The gene calls are TRBV28 and TRBJ1-1; the D is unclear. The germline V gene encodes CDR1 MDHEN and CDR2 SYDVKM. The CDR3 has 14 residues. Between the trimmed V and J ends, which lost 6 bases and 3 bases, there was a span of 14 bases. The CDR3 nucleotides read TGTGCCAGCAGGAGCGTCGGGAGGTACACTGAAGCTTTCTTT. Residues: CASRSVGRYTEAFF. Based on the CDR3 plus reference TRBV28 and TRBJ1-1, the full variable domain is DVKVTQSSRYLVKRTGEKVFLECVQDMDHENMFWYRQDPGLGLRLIYFSYDVKMKEKGDIPEGYSVSREKKERFSLILESASTNQTSMYLCASRSVGRYTEAFFGQGTRLTVV.

This chain links TRBV6-5 with TRBJ2-5; 8 positions agree with TRBD2. This CDR3 is 14 amino acids long. Germline V lookup: CDR1 MNHEY, CDR2 SVGAGI. After removal of 5 bases from V and 5 bases from J, the junction contained 7 bases not matched to a gene. The CDR3 region has the DNA TGTGCCAGCAGTCTGGGAGTAGCGGGGGAGACCCAGTACTTC. This codes for CASSLGVAGETQYF.

V usage is TRBV5-1 and J usage is TRBJ2-5; 11 nucleotides agree with TRBD2. Germline V gene sequence: CDR1 SGHRS, CDR2 YFSETQ. Trimming cost V 4 bases and J 1 base; bases outside gene matches: 6. CDR3 length equals 16 residues. The CDR3 loop is CASSQRLAGSQETQYF. CDR3 in DNA: TGCGCCAGCAGCCAACGACTAGCGGGGAGCCAAGAGACCCAGTACTTC.

The V call is TRBV5-4, the J call TRBJ2-1; D might be TRBD1 (7 bases). CDR3 size: 16 residues. Germline CDR1 is SGHNT and CDR2 is YYREEE (reference sequence). The ends were cut back, 5 bases at V and 0 bases at J, with 15 bases in the middle. DNA for the CDR3: TGTGCCAGCAGTTCTCAGGGGGGAAGCTCCTACAATGAGCAGTTCTTC. Translating gives CASSSQGGSSYNEQFF.

This clone was detected only a few times. The chain links TRBV19 to TRBJ2-5; 7 bases fit TRBD2. V trimming: 6 bases; J trimming: 1 base; junction bases outside the gene matches: 5. The CDR3 is made up of 14 amino acids. Germline assignment: CDR1 LNHDA and CDR2 SQIVND (reference sequence). The CDR3, as DNA: TGTGCCAGTAGCAGATCTAGCGGCCAAGAGACCCAGTACTTC. Its translation is CASSRSSGQETQYF.

This clone has more than one count but fewer than ten. V is TRBV7-2 and J is TRBJ2-7, with 10 bases fitting TRBD1. The germline V gene has CDR1 SGHTA and CDR2 FQGNSA. The CDR3 extends over 16 amino acids. Trimming cost V 5 bases and J 0 bases; bases outside gene matches: 7. The CDR3 sequence: CASSDPGQGSSYEQYF. DNA for the CDR3: TGTGCCAGCAGCGACCCGGGACAGGGGAGCTCCTACGAGCAGTACTTC.

The gene calls are TRBV30 and TRBJ2-7; 10 positions agree with TRBD2. The CDR3 is 16 amino acids. Losses at the gene ends were 0 bases for V and 4 bases for J; bases not matched to a gene: 9. CDR1 is GTSNPN, CDR2 SVGIG, per germline (reference sequence). The CDR3 reads CAWSVSGLAGEYEQYF. In nucleotides, the CDR3 is TGTGCCTGGAGTGTATCGGGGCTAGCGGGGGAATACGAGCAGTACTTC.